Given below is one TCR beta chain in context. Its cognate antigen has yet to be identified. Base qualities are not recorded, but no much larger clone differs from it by a single base. Whole blood was collected in K2EDTA tubes by collaborating institutions according to the institutions' own protocols. For TCRbeta analysis, collaborator samples were shipped as frozen whole blood, as isolated PBMCs, or as DNA extracted from either sample type. The immunoSEQ Assay, a bias-controlled multiplex PCR, was used to amplify TCRbeta CDR3 regions from genomic DNA. Turning to the authors' computational methods: Within the assay, amplification of reference gene primers was used to estimate how many nucleated cells each sample contained. To quantify the absolute abundance of each unique TCRbeta CDR3 rearrangement, sequence reads were collapsed and filtered. For each sample, productive Simpson clonality was calculated as the square root of Simpson's diversity index across productive rearrangements. Not all clones reach the TCRdb copy of this immuneACCESS table, which keeps in-frame sequences only. Checked studies attribute under half of the gap to unresolved V genes and leave the rest unexplained. That table supplies the V and J calls and clone size; D and trimming were determined from the DNA. The sample table shows about 63,000 clones, and 65% to 80% are seen once. The top ten clones comprise more than 25% of the sample.

This sample was taken from a study of blood T cell repertoires in COVID-19 (dated by TCRdb to 2018 to 2021). About the investigation overall: Collaborator samples came from the United States, Italy and Spain and covered acute and convalescent phases of COVID-19. The material from the prospective study consisted of cDNA or gDNA derived from T cells, B-cell-depleted T cells, or PBMCs. Samples came from the ongoing ImmuneRACE study (first 160 participants) plus 1,254 subjects from 6 global collaborators. Sample metadata almost always included a de-identified subject ID, COVID-19 status, age in years and sex. Where HLA class I and class II types were available, the types were taken from metadata supplied by the sample provider, not from assay-based typing. The repertoires were made available in a free public database intended to serve as a resource for research on the immune response to SARS-CoV-2. Deeply sampled blood TCRbeta repertoires from subjects exposed to, actively infected with, or recovered from COVID-19 were included in the dataset.

Inclusive of the bounding cysteine and phenylalanine, the CDR3 is 16 residues long. The sequence is cut down to CDR3 DNA, 48 bases in frame from base 1. The trim is 1 base for V and 3 bases for J, with a gap of 16 bases between the germline ends. Looking up the germline V gene yields CDR1 SGHTA and CDR2 FQGNSA. The full study reports these points: The amount of clinical and demographic metadata varied by source and participant and was provided uncurated.

This TCR came from a human donor in a cohort sampled during active COVID-19. Source material: peripheral blood. Rearrangement joined TRBV7-2 to TRBJ2-7; the D gene is perhaps TRBD2, from 6 matching bases. In nucleotide form, the sequence is TGTGCCAGCAGCTTAGGAGGGGCGGGACGGGGCTACGAGCAGTACTTC. It codes for CASSLGGAGRGYEQYF.